This record looks at one TCR beta chain sequence and its context. What it recognizes is unknown. This record comes from a study of shared clonotypes between healthy human individuals. Study as a whole: The study drew on two women and a few men aged 18 to 49 as donors. Regarding the study as a whole: Clonotypes not shared had lower generation probabilities than those common to all four donors.

Genomic DNA of every subset was divided equally among multiple immunoSEQ plates. The protocol was immunoSEQ multiplex PCR, while the TCRdb copy is restricted to in-frame clones and leaves out a portion. The sample lists roughly 500,000 clones; roughly 95% were seen once. The V gene's germline CDR1 is SNHLY and CDR2 FYNNEI. The V end was cut by 4 bases, the J end by 2 bases, with 12 bases between. CDR3 length equals 14 residues. The chain uses TRBV2 and TRBJ2-7; TRBD2 might be the D (6 bases). The TCR was taken from a woman younger than 45 in good health. The source material was naive CD4+ T cells sorted from blood. Subset indicated: CD45RA+ positively selected. CDR3 coding DNA: TGTGCCAGCAGTGCGTTAGCGGTAACCTACGAGCAGTACTTC. Its protein is CASSALAVTYEQYF. Together with reference TRBV2 and TRBJ2-7, the CDR3 gives the full variable domain: EPEVTQTPSHQVTQMGQEVILRCVPISNHLYFYWYRQILGQKVEFLVSFYNNEISEKSEIFDDQFSVERPDGSNFTLKIRSTKLEDSAMYFCASSALAVTYEQYFGPGTRLTVT.